This TCR beta chain was identified in a study of cytomegalovirus exposure and HLA in healthy donors. The study, taken as a whole, reports: The classifier, whose performance was assessed in both the original and validation cohorts, reportedly diagnosed cytomegalovirus status with high specificity and sensitivity. In most subjects, TCR beta sequences reportedly gave accurate predictions of HLA-A and HLA-B alleles. Earlier analysis yielded a pattern in which most TCR beta V segments were productive about 90% or about 30% of the time.

Note on this clone: Its antigen is undetermined.

V was clipped by 1 base and J by 7 bases; unmatched bases: 11. The CDR3 loop spans 16 amino acids. Germline V gives CDR1 SGHVS, CDR2 FQNEAQ. Donors had nominal health at sampling but likely had unrecorded immune exposures. 13 Jbeta primers and 60 Vbeta primers were used for the PCR. Method: immunoSEQ multiplex PCR; TCRdb's copy keeps in-frame clones and lacks some. The sample has under 130,000 clones, around 75% seen once; the top ten hold around 1.2%. The sequence derives from a middle-aged man in good health and CMV-seronegative. J is TRBJ2-7 and V is TRBV7-8, with TRBD2 identical over 9 bases. The sample taken for sequencing was PBMCs. The CDR3 region has the DNA TGTGCCAGCAGCTTAGGTAGAGTAGCGGGAGCAGGAGAGCAGTACTTC. It translates to CASSLGRVAGAGEQYF. Using reference TRBV7-8 and TRBJ2-7 for the parts outside the CDR3, the full variable domain is GAGVSQSPRYKVAKRGQDVALRCDPISGHVSLFWYQQALGQGPEFLTYFQNEAQLDKSGLPSDRFFAERPEGSVSTLKIQRTQQEDSAVYLCASSLGRVAGAGEQYFGPGTRLTVT.